This T cell receptor beta chain was retrieved from a study of OX40 agonist ivuxolimab in advanced cancers. Background for the entire study: Ivuxolimab, which targeted the costimulatory receptor OX40 (CD134), was an agonistic, fully human IgG2 monoclonal antibody. Intravenous ivuxolimab was administered to patients every 2 weeks at six dose levels: 0.01, 0.1, 0.3, 1.5, 3 and 10 mg/kg. Among the approximately 54 dose-escalation patients, 19 had hepatocellular carcinoma, 15 or so melanoma, 9 renal cell carcinoma and 9 head and neck cancer. A male proportion of nearly 85% and a mean age of approximately 55 years, ranging from roughly 23 to 80, were recorded for the dose-escalation cohort. Prior anti-PD-1, anti-PD-L1 or anti-CTLA-4 therapy was permitted, and 30% to 45% of dose-escalation patients had received checkpoint inhibitors. Partial responses were achieved by three dose-escalation patients, of whom one had hepatocellular carcinoma and two had cutaneous melanoma. The point of sequencing TCRbeta in the periphery was to test whether ivuxolimab changed TCR sequence diversity and drove clonal T-cell expansion. The paper reports the monotherapy dose-escalation portion (N of about 50 patients) of the phase I ivuxolimab trial. Study-wide conclusions, independent of this receptor: Low levels of normalized T-cell clonal expansion were also seen in some patients who did not respond. Clonal expansion of both CD4+ and CD8+ blood T cells was observed from baseline to week 6 at doses 0.1 to 3.0 mg/kg. Which antigens the clonally expanded peripheral T cells were specific for was not determined. In the 0.1-3.0 mg/kg groups, partial responders had among the lowest normalized peripheral clonal expansion, particularly in CD8+ T cells. On average, CD8+ T cells showed more expanded clones than CD4+ T cells after ivuxolimab.

There are 14 amino acids in the CDR3, from cysteine to phenylalanine inclusive. The read is trimmed to its CDR3 DNA, 42 bases read in frame from base 1. Trimming takes 2 bases from V and 3 bases from J, and the germline ends sit 8 bases apart. The germline V gene yields SGHTA for CDR1 and FQGNSA for CDR2. Genomic DNA was isolated from the sorted cells so that the TCRbeta CDR3 region could be sequenced. TCRbeta CDR3 regions were sequenced using the immunoSEQ Assay. What TCRdb holds here is the immuneACCESS table cut down to in-frame rearrangements. Part of the clones is not present; checked against another copy, under half of the missing clones reflect an unresolved V gene, and the others are unexplained. Recorded for this sample are roughly 26,000 clones; about 90% of them occurred a single time. Approximately 19% of the sample goes to the ten largest clones. Patients with autoimmune disease history or receiving systemic immunosuppression were excluded from the trial. Peripheral blood for TCR sequencing was collected from all dose cohorts at baseline, on cycle 4 day 1, and on cycle 7 day 1. Samples were obtained from an open-label, multicenter, first-in-human phase I dose-escalation trial of ivuxolimab. Adults with locally advanced or metastatic melanoma, renal cell, hepatocellular, or head and neck squamous cell carcinoma were enrolled in the trial. Before TCR sequencing, CD4+ and CD8+ T cells were separately sorted from peripheral blood.

As concerns this clone: Its cognate antigen has yet to be identified. No much larger clonotype is one base removed from it; base qualities were not supplied.

The sample was CD4+ or CD8+ T cells sorted from blood, taken in a trial of the OX40 agonist ivuxolimab. This sequence originates from an adult with an advanced solid tumor such as melanoma, head and neck, liver or kidney cancer. Recombination connected TRBV7-2 to TRBJ1-5; possibly the D gene is TRBD1, per 5 matching bases. In nucleotide form, the sequence is TGTGCCAGCAGCTTAAGGGACCACAATCAGCCCCAGCATTTT. The encoded protein is CASSLRDHNQPQHF.